This T cell receptor beta chain came from a study of blood T cell repertoires in COVID-19. The wider study: T cells, B-cell-depleted T cells, or PBMCs provided the cDNA or gDNA that served as material.

Authors' methods: Estimated nucleated cell counts came from reference gene primer amplification. The protocol was immunoSEQ multiplex PCR, while the TCRdb copy is restricted to in-frame clones and leaves out a portion. V, J and clone size are taken as reported in that table, and D and trimming were inferred from the DNA itself. The data contain hundreds of thousands of clones, 80% to 90% of them singletons. Participants spanned ages about 18 to 90 years and resided in about two dozen US areas. Donors were grouped by their self-reported clinical history. This receptor was taken from a man between 25 and 39 years old who had recovered from COVID-19. The sequenced sample was PBMCs or T cells enriched from blood (not recorded which).

CDR3 sequence reads: CASSAQPSSSSYNEQFF. As DNA, the CDR3 is TGTGCCAGCAGTGCCCAGCCTAGCTCGAGCTCCTACAATGAGCAGTTCTTC. The chain recombines TRBV6-4 with TRBJ2-1; the D gene is possibly TRBD2 (5 bases). This CDR3 has 17 amino acids. Trimming stripped 4 bases from V and 0 bases from J, with 16 bases between. Germline assignment: CDR1 MRHNA and CDR2 SNTAGT.